The clone carrying this T cell receptor (beta chain) showed up just a few times. Its specificity is unknown. TCRdb's table, derived via immunoSEQ multiplex PCR, lists solely in-frame clones and lacks some. The sample gives approximately 200,000 clones, more than 75% of which show up once; under 7.5% is in the top ten. CDR3 length: 16 residues. Germline CDR1 and CDR2: SGHVS and FQNEAQ. J was trimmed by 6 bases and V by 3 bases; bases with no gene match: 11. This specimen belongs to a study of cytomegalovirus exposure and HLA in healthy donors. Study-wide findings and caveats: In vitro experiments confirmed that three CMV-associated chains were specific for CMV antigens. Among TCR beta chains, those listed as cytomegalovirus-associated numbered over 150. That first-cohort TCR clusters tended to co-occur in the 95 to 150 validation repertoires was found in a later analysis.

The J gene is TRBJ2-7, the V gene TRBV7-8, with 10 bases aligning to TRBD2. The sequence derives from a man between 18 and 29 years old in good health and CMV-seropositive. Material for sequencing was PBMCs. Here the CDR3 DNA reads TGTGCCAGCAGCTTGGATTTAGCGGGAGGTGGACCCGAGCAGTACTTC. Residues: CASSLDLAGGGPEQYF.